Sequencing of this TCR beta chain was carried out in a study of shared T cell receptors in the human thymus. Generated by immunoSEQ multiplex PCR, the TCRdb table keeps only in-frame clones and is missing some. The data contain about 660,000 clones, approximately 90% of them singletons. Trimming took 0 bases from V and 6 from J; bases not matched to a gene: 8. This CDR3 is 16 amino acids long. Germline V gene lookup returns CDR1 MGHRA and CDR2 YSYEKL. These data were also reused for a study on human thymus T cells. That source notes: Corrective surgery for congenital heart defects was being performed on the healthy Finnish infants who served as donors. Thymus specimens were resections from corrective heart surgery. The authors found apparently biased V and J gene usage in thymic and blood repertoires. What related research reported was that thymic repertoires overlapped highly among unrelated individuals.

Sequencing used thymocytes. The V and J genes are TRBV4-1 and TRBJ2-7; 10 bases fit TRBD1. The source of this sequence is a boy in the first two years of life with a congenital heart defect. The CDR3 DNA is TGCGCCAGCAGCCAAGAATGGGACAGGGGTTCCGGCGAGCAGTACTTC. It translates to CASSQEWDRGSGEQYF.